This entry features one TCR beta chain sequence. Constant-region reverse primers amplified full-length variable regions, followed by semi-nested Nested Universal Primer A PCR. TCRdb used MiXCR to reprocess the 5' RACE reads, holding one entry per CDR3 protein. The sample consists of 30,000 or so distinct CDR3 sequences, roughly a quarter of them appearing once. In germline, CDR1 is LGHDT, CDR2 YNNKEL (reference sequence). Trimming removed 7 bases from V and 0 bases from J, with 10 bases in between. The CDR3 extends over 14 amino acids. Sequenced input: memory CD4+ T cells sorted from blood. The subset is: memory CD4+ T cells, CD4+CD45RO+CD25-. This receptor was identified in a female donor with breast cancer. The gene calls are TRBV3-1 and TRBJ2-1; perhaps TRBD2 as D (6 bases). CDR3 nucleotides: TGTGCCAGCAAGGGAGGTAGCTCCTACAATGAGCAGTTCTTC. Protein product: CASKGGSSYNEQFF.